Listed below are T cell receptor beta chains from one sample, sequenced in a study of beta chain features in type 1 diabetes. The method was immunoSEQ multiplex PCR; TCRdb's version includes in-frame clones alone and lacks a portion of them. The data show about 350,000 clones, roughly 21% seen once. Sample: naive CD4+ T cells from blood. The source is a woman younger than 35 in good health. Each CDR3 is given with its conserved first and last residue. Fields, in order: clone size, J gene, D gene, V gene, CDR3 protein, CDR3 DNA. A D gene is named only where the DNA matches it firmly. The listing skips clone size in some rows; elsewhere it reads once, few, many or a size class.

clone_size: NA
j_call: TRBJ1-2
d_call: NA
v_call: TRBV11-2
cdr3_aa: CASSLSMHYGYTF
cdr3_nt: TGTGCCAGCAGCTTATCTATGCACTATGGCTACACCTTC

clone_size: few
j_call: TRBJ2-7
d_call: NA
v_call: TRBV6-6
cdr3_aa: CASSPSPGSYEQYF
cdr3_nt: TGTGCCAGCAGTCCATCGCCCGGGTCCTACGAGCAGTACTTC

clone_size: NA
j_call: TRBJ1-1
d_call: TRBD1
v_call: TRBV30
cdr3_aa: CAWRDRGNTEAFF
cdr3_nt: TGTGCCTGGAGGGACAGGGGGAACACTGAAGCTTTCTTT

clone_size: few
j_call: TRBJ2-5
d_call: NA
v_call: TRBV29-1
cdr3_aa: CSVDSVQETQYF
cdr3_nt: TGCAGCGTTGATAGCGTACAAGAGACCCAGTACTTC

clone_size: NA
j_call: TRBJ2-5
d_call: NA
v_call: TRBV14
cdr3_aa: CASSQPPDSETQYF
cdr3_nt: TGTGCCAGCAGCCAGCCCCCGGACTCGGAGACCCAGTACTTC

clone_size: NA
j_call: TRBJ2-3
d_call: TRBD2
v_call: TRBV5-6
cdr3_aa: CASSPLAVGTDTQYF
cdr3_nt: TGTGCCAGCAGCCCGCTAGCGGTCGGGACAGATACGCAGTATTTT

clone_size: few
j_call: TRBJ2-5
d_call: TRBD2
v_call: TRBV10-2
cdr3_aa: CASRLAGQETQYF
cdr3_nt: TGCGCCAGCAGATTAGCGGGCCAAGAGACCCAGTACTTC

clone_size: NA
j_call: TRBJ1-1
d_call: TRBD1
v_call: TRBV5-6
cdr3_aa: CASSYGTGGQNTEAFF
cdr3_nt: TGTGCCAGCAGCTACGGGACAGGGGGACAAAACACTGAAGCTTTCTTT

clone_size: NA
j_call: TRBJ2-1
d_call: TRBD2
v_call: TRBV18
cdr3_aa: CASQLAGGLNEQFF
cdr3_nt: TGTGCCAGCCAACTAGCGGGGGGTTTGAATGAGCAGTTCTTC

clone_size: few
j_call: TRBJ2-6
d_call: TRBD1
v_call: TRBV25-1
cdr3_aa: CASSEDRVPGANVLTF
cdr3_nt: TGTGCCAGCAGTGAAGACAGGGTCCCTGGGGCCAACGTCCTGACTTTC

clone_size: few
j_call: TRBJ2-2
d_call: NA
v_call: TRBV4-1
cdr3_aa: CASRPRLGLTGELFF
cdr3_nt: TGCGCCAGCAGGCCCCGCCTTGGGCTCACCGGGGAGCTGTTTTTT

clone_size: NA
j_call: TRBJ1-2
d_call: TRBD1
v_call: TRBV5-1
cdr3_aa: CASRSSDRDARGYTF
cdr3_nt: TGCGCCAGCAGGTCATCGGACAGGGACGCGCGGGGCTACACCTTC

clone_size: few
j_call: TRBJ2-3
d_call: NA
v_call: TRBV19
cdr3_aa: CASSETDTQYF
cdr3_nt: TGTGCCAGTAGCGAGACAGATACGCAGTATTTT

clone_size: NA
j_call: TRBJ1-1
d_call: NA
v_call: TRBV28
cdr3_aa: CASSSSGRRAFF
cdr3_nt: TGTGCCAGCAGTTCAAGCGGTCGGAGAGCTTTCTTT

clone_size: few
j_call: TRBJ2-3
d_call: NA
v_call: TRBV12-5
cdr3_aa: CASGLVLGADTQYF
cdr3_nt: TGTGCTAGTGGTTTGGTACTCGGAGCAGATACGCAGTATTTT

clone_size: NA
j_call: TRBJ1-1
d_call: NA
v_call: TRBV19
cdr3_aa: CASTRRAAADTEAFF
cdr3_nt: TGTGCCAGTACCCGGAGAGCGGCGGCGGACACTGAAGCTTTCTTT

clone_size: NA
j_call: TRBJ2-5
d_call: NA
v_call: TRBV30
cdr3_aa: CAWSRGSETQYF
cdr3_nt: TGTGCCTGGAGTCGGGGATCAGAGACCCAGTACTTC

clone_size: NA
j_call: TRBJ2-4
d_call: NA
v_call: TRBV7-2
cdr3_aa: CASSFGVDKNIQYF
cdr3_nt: TGTGCCAGCAGCTTCGGGGTAGACAAAAACATTCAGTACTTC

clone_size: few
j_call: TRBJ1-1
d_call: TRBD1
v_call: TRBV30
cdr3_aa: CAWGQGANTEAFF
cdr3_nt: TGTGCCTGGGGACAGGGCGCGAACACTGAAGCTTTCTTT

clone_size: NA
j_call: TRBJ2-7
d_call: NA
v_call: TRBV14
cdr3_aa: CASSQAYEQYF
cdr3_nt: TGTGCCAGCAGCCAAGCATACGAGCAGTACTTC

clone_size: few
j_call: TRBJ1-6
d_call: NA
v_call: TRBV5-6
cdr3_aa: CASSLVGAGSYNSPLHF
cdr3_nt: TGTGCCAGCAGCTTGGTTGGGGCGGGATCCTATAATTCACCCCTCCACTTT

clone_size: once
j_call: TRBJ2-3
d_call: TRBD1
v_call: TRBV7-3
cdr3_aa: CASSYNPGTGTDTQYF
cdr3_nt: TGTGCCAGCAGCTACAACCCTGGGACAGGGACAGATACGCAGTATTTT

clone_size: few
j_call: TRBJ2-1
d_call: TRBD1
v_call: TRBV19
cdr3_aa: CASSIMGQGSRTFF
cdr3_nt: TGTGCCAGTAGTATAATGGGACAGGGTTCACGTACGTTCTTC

clone_size: few
j_call: TRBJ2-7
d_call: TRBD1
v_call: TRBV13
cdr3_aa: CASSPTGGHYEQYF
cdr3_nt: TGTGCCAGCAGCCCTACAGGGGGACACTACGAGCAGTACTTC

clone_size: NA
j_call: TRBJ1-5
d_call: NA
v_call: TRBV19
cdr3_aa: CASSPGYQPQHF
cdr3_nt: TGTGCCAGTAGTCCAGGATATCAGCCCCAGCATTTT

clone_size: few
j_call: TRBJ2-5
d_call: TRBD1
v_call: TRBV28
cdr3_aa: CASSRHRQGALETQYF
cdr3_nt: TGTGCCAGCAGCCGCCACCGACAGGGGGCCCTAGAGACCCAGTACTTC

clone_size: few
j_call: TRBJ1-6
d_call: TRBD1
v_call: TRBV18
cdr3_aa: CASSPIFLGQGNSPLHF
cdr3_nt: TGTGCCAGCTCACCGATTTTTCTTGGACAGGGTAACTCACCCCTCCACTTT

clone_size: NA
j_call: TRBJ2-1
d_call: TRBD2
v_call: TRBV7-2
cdr3_aa: CASSLVGSGGAGEQFF
cdr3_nt: TGTGCCAGCAGCTTAGTGGGTAGCGGGGGGGCCGGAGAGCAGTTCTTC

clone_size: few
j_call: TRBJ2-1
d_call: NA
v_call: TRBV9
cdr3_aa: CASSAGEWNEQFF
cdr3_nt: TGTGCCAGCAGCGCCGGGGAGTGGAATGAGCAGTTCTTC

clone_size: NA
j_call: TRBJ1-5
d_call: NA
v_call: TRBV19
cdr3_aa: CASSSQGTQPQHF
cdr3_nt: TGTGCCAGTAGTTCCCAGGGGACGCAGCCCCAGCATTTT

clone_size: NA
j_call: TRBJ2-1
d_call: TRBD1
v_call: TRBV9
cdr3_aa: CASSVQGAGDEQFF
cdr3_nt: TGTGCCAGCAGCGTACAGGGGGCTGGGGATGAGCAGTTCTTC

clone_size: NA
j_call: TRBJ2-1
d_call: NA
v_call: TRBV29-1
cdr3_aa: CSVEASNGSREQFF
cdr3_nt: TGCAGCGTTGAAGCGTCTAACGGGAGTCGAGAGCAGTTCTTC

clone_size: few
j_call: TRBJ1-1
d_call: NA
v_call: TRBV30
cdr3_aa: CAWRRQYTEAFF
cdr3_nt: TGTGCCTGGAGGAGGCAGTACACTGAAGCTTTCTTT

clone_size: NA
j_call: TRBJ1-1
d_call: TRBD1
v_call: TRBV5-1
cdr3_aa: CASSNQRQGDTEAFF
cdr3_nt: TGCGCCAGCAGCAATCAAAGACAGGGTGACACTGAAGCTTTCTTT

clone_size: few
j_call: TRBJ2-5
d_call: NA
v_call: TRBV5-6
cdr3_aa: CASSLKQGEETQYF
cdr3_nt: TGTGCCAGCAGCTTGAAACAGGGAGAAGAGACCCAGTACTTC

clone_size: few
j_call: TRBJ2-3
d_call: NA
v_call: TRBV29-1
cdr3_aa: CSARMSTGLSTDTQYF
cdr3_nt: TGCAGCGCCCGAATGTCCACAGGGTTGAGCACAGATACGCAGTATTTT

clone_size: few
j_call: TRBJ2-7
d_call: NA
v_call: TRBV28
cdr3_aa: CASSSHGQPYF
cdr3_nt: TGTGCCAGCAGTAGTCACGGACAGCCGTACTTC

clone_size: NA
j_call: TRBJ2-3
d_call: TRBD1
v_call: TRBV10-3
cdr3_aa: CAIHRGLRDTQYF
cdr3_nt: TGTGCCATCCACAGGGGATTACGGGATACGCAGTATTTT

clone_size: few
j_call: TRBJ2-4
d_call: NA
v_call: TRBV27
cdr3_aa: CASSLSESKNIQYF
cdr3_nt: TGTGCCAGCAGTTTATCAGAGTCCAAAAACATTCAGTACTTC

clone_size: NA
j_call: TRBJ1-1
d_call: NA
v_call: TRBV30
cdr3_aa: CAWMRTEAFF
cdr3_nt: TGTGCCTGGATGCGGACTGAAGCTTTCTTT

clone_size: NA
j_call: TRBJ2-3
d_call: TRBD1
v_call: TRBV7-9
cdr3_aa: CASRSSGGSGDTQYF
cdr3_nt: TGTGCCAGCAGGTCGTCAGGGGGATCGGGAGATACGCAGTATTTT

clone_size: few
j_call: TRBJ2-3
d_call: NA
v_call: TRBV29-1
cdr3_aa: CSVARVGTDTQYF
cdr3_nt: TGCAGCGTTGCCAGGGTTGGGACAGATACGCAGTATTTT

clone_size: NA
j_call: TRBJ2-3
d_call: NA
v_call: TRBV9
cdr3_aa: CASSLTGRTDTQYF
cdr3_nt: TGTGCCAGCAGTCTGACAGGGAGGACAGATACGCAGTATTTT

clone_size: NA
j_call: TRBJ2-3
d_call: NA
v_call: TRBV30
cdr3_aa: CASSGGLF
cdr3_nt: TGTGCCTCCTCGGGGGGCCTGTTT

clone_size: few
j_call: TRBJ1-4
d_call: TRBD1
v_call: TRBV7-9
cdr3_aa: CASSVGQGATNEKLFF
cdr3_nt: TGTGCCAGCAGCGTAGGACAGGGGGCGACTAATGAAAAACTGTTTTTT

clone_size: few
j_call: TRBJ2-7
d_call: NA
v_call: TRBV10-3
cdr3_aa: CAISDPPYEQYF
cdr3_nt: TGTGCCATCAGTGACCCTCCCTACGAGCAGTACTTC

clone_size: NA
j_call: TRBJ2-1
d_call: NA
v_call: TRBV28
cdr3_aa: CASSLSRGRSYNEQFF
cdr3_nt: TGTGCCAGCAGCCTTTCTCGGGGGAGGTCCTACAATGAGCAGTTCTTC

clone_size: NA
j_call: TRBJ2-2
d_call: TRBD2
v_call: TRBV9
cdr3_aa: CASSVPAGVTGELFF
cdr3_nt: TGTGCCAGCAGCGTACCAGCGGGGGTCACCGGGGAGCTGTTTTTT

clone_size: NA
j_call: TRBJ2-3
d_call: TRBD2
v_call: TRBV7-3
cdr3_aa: CASSPASGGMDTQYF
cdr3_nt: TGTGCCAGCAGCCCAGCTAGCGGGGGAATGGATACGCAGTATTTT

clone_size: few
j_call: TRBJ2-7
d_call: TRBD1
v_call: TRBV9
cdr3_aa: CASSFRDSSYEQYF
cdr3_nt: TGTGCCAGCAGCTTCCGGGACAGCTCCTACGAGCAGTACTTC

clone_size: NA
j_call: TRBJ2-3
d_call: NA
v_call: TRBV7-9
cdr3_aa: CASSLAAGSDTQYF
cdr3_nt: TGTGCCAGCAGCTTAGCTGCAGGGTCAGATACGCAGTATTTT

clone_size: NA
j_call: TRBJ2-5
d_call: NA
v_call: TRBV30
cdr3_aa: CAWSAQGQETQYF
cdr3_nt: TGTGCCTGGAGTGCCCAGGGTCAAGAGACCCAGTACTTC

clone_size: few
j_call: TRBJ2-7
d_call: NA
v_call: TRBV6-6
cdr3_aa: CASSGTAHSYEQYF
cdr3_nt: TGTGCCAGCAGTGGAACAGCCCACTCCTACGAGCAGTACTTC

clone_size: NA
j_call: TRBJ1-1
d_call: NA
v_call: TRBV30
cdr3_aa: CAWSAHRVNTEAFF
cdr3_nt: TGTGCCTGGAGCGCCCACCGAGTTAACACTGAAGCTTTCTTT

clone_size: few
j_call: TRBJ2-7
d_call: NA
v_call: TRBV2
cdr3_aa: CASHPDSYEQYF
cdr3_nt: TGTGCCAGCCATCCGGACAGCTACGAGCAGTACTTC

clone_size: few
j_call: TRBJ2-7
d_call: TRBD1
v_call: TRBV6-5
cdr3_aa: CASWNRGGYEQYF
cdr3_nt: TGTGCCAGTTGGAACAGGGGCGGATACGAGCAGTACTTC

clone_size: few
j_call: TRBJ1-1
d_call: NA
v_call: TRBV6-5
cdr3_aa: CASSPYREGDTEAFF
cdr3_nt: TGTGCCAGCAGTCCTTACAGGGAAGGAGACACTGAAGCTTTCTTT

clone_size: NA
j_call: TRBJ1-1
d_call: NA
v_call: TRBV2
cdr3_aa: CASRAELNTEAFF
cdr3_nt: TGTGCCAGCAGGGCCGAATTGAACACTGAAGCTTTCTTT

clone_size: NA
j_call: TRBJ2-3
d_call: NA
v_call: TRBV4-1
cdr3_aa: CASSQARLGGNTDTQYF
cdr3_nt: TGCGCCAGCAGCCAAGCGAGGCTGGGGGGAAACACAGATACGCAGTATTTT

clone_size: few
j_call: TRBJ1-3
d_call: TRBD1
v_call: TRBV4-1
cdr3_aa: CASSRGQGNGNTIYF
cdr3_nt: TGCGCCAGCAGCCGGGGACAGGGGAATGGAAACACCATATATTTT